These 4 T cell receptor beta chains were all obtained from the same sample, sequenced in a study of blood T cell repertoires in COVID-19. Only in-frame clones appear in the TCRdb table, and some are missing; sequencing was by immunoSEQ multiplex PCR. The table includes just over 90,000 clones, about nine tenths detected once. Sequenced material: peripheral blood. These TCRs come from a human donor with active COVID-19. The donor label of this sample is uncertain.

The rearrangement links TRBV4-2 to TRBJ2-4; the D gene is possibly TRBD2 (6 bases). The length of the CDR3 is 16 residues. The germline gives CDR1 LGHNA, CDR2 YNFKEQ. Trimming left V 0 bases short and J 6 bases short, with 15 bases between. The CDR3 loop reads CASSQDRGSEGNIQYF. CDR3 coding DNA: TGTGCCAGCAGCCAAGATCGGGGGTCGGAGGGAAACATTCAGTACTTC.

This rearrangement joins TRBV4-1 to TRBJ2-7, with TRBD1 as a possible D gene (6 bases). The CDR3 runs 16 residues. Trimming stripped 2 bases from V and 4 bases from J, with 18 bases between. Germline CDR1 is MGHRA and CDR2 is YSYEKL. The CDR3 spells CASSQFLLGASYEQYF. In DNA form, the CDR3 reads TGCGCCAGCAGCCAATTCCTTTTGGGGGCCAGTTACGAGCAGTACTTC.

This clone has a single count. The chain couples TRBV11-2 to TRBJ2-3; 13 nucleotides match TRBD2. Trimming removed 1 base from V and 2 bases from J; junction bases left unmatched: 3. The CDR3 sequence is 17 residues long. The germline CDR1 and CDR2 sequences are SGHAT and FQNNGV. As DNA, the CDR3 is TGTGCCAGCAGCTTAGGACTAGCGGGGGGCCTCACAGATACGCAGTATTTT. It is translated as CASSLGLAGGLTDTQYF.

The gene calls are TRBV19 and TRBJ2-1, with 9 bases matching TRBD2. The CDR3 contains 14 residues. The ends lost 6 bases at V and 12 bases at J; junction bases unmatched: 12. Germline-derived CDR1 and CDR2 are LNHDA and SQIVND (reference sequence). Here the CDR3 reads CASRPRGGFDGQFF. CDR3 nucleotides: TGTGCCAGTAGGCCGCGGGGGGGTTTTGACGGGCAGTTCTTC.